One sample yielded the 11 T cell receptor beta chains listed below, sequenced in a study of blood T cell repertoires in COVID-19. Generated by immunoSEQ multiplex PCR, the TCRdb table keeps only in-frame clones and is missing some. There are about 140,000 clones in the sample; 86% occur only once, and around 4.2% lies in the top ten. Source material: PBMCs or T cells enriched from blood (not recorded which). The origin of the receptors is a man aged 45 to 65 who had recovered from COVID-19.

This clone has just one count. The genes are TRBV10-2 and TRBJ2-3, with 15 positions matching TRBD2. CDR3 length equals 14 residues. In germline, CDR1 is WSHSY, CDR2 SAAADI. V shed 11 bases and J 0 bases; nucleotides not matched to a gene: 0. The CDR3 loop is CAGTSGGSTDTQYF. In DNA form, the CDR3 reads TGCGCCGGGACTAGCGGGGGGAGCACAGATACGCAGTATTTT.

A few counts support this clone. The chain links TRBV7-6 to TRBJ2-1, with 7 positions matching TRBD1. The germline CDR1 and CDR2 sequences are SGHVS and FNYEAQ. J was trimmed by 6 bases and V by 4 bases; bases with no gene match: 9. The CDR3 is 15 residues long. This chain's CDR3 is CASSSPGQLRNEQFF. The CDR3 DNA sequence: TGTGCCAGCAGCTCCCCGGGACAGCTTCGCAATGAGCAGTTCTTC.

The gene calls are TRBV19 and TRBJ1-5; D gene ambiguous. The CDR3 extends over 12 amino acids. The germline gives CDR1 LNHDA, CDR2 SQIVND (reference sequence). V lost 3 bases and J 6 bases, leaving 6 bases between the germline ends. In DNA form, the CDR3 reads TGTGCCAGTAGTATTCTAGGTCAGCCCCAGCATTTT. This gives the protein CASSILGQPQHF.

DNA for the CDR3: TGTGCCACCAGTGACCCCGGAGGGAACGCCTACGAGCAGTACTTC. It specifies CATSDPGGNAYEQYF. This chain joins TRBV24-1 and TRBJ2-7, with D perhaps matching TRBD2 (6 bases). Trimming removed 4 bases at V and 2 bases at J, with 14 bases between. The germline V gene has CDR1 KGHDR and CDR2 SFDVKD. The CDR3 consists of 15 residues.

V gene TRBV9 combines with J gene TRBJ1-3; TRBD1 aligns across 8 bases. The V gene end was trimmed by 3 bases and the J gene end by 3 bases; junction bases not matched to a gene: 8. CDR3 length equals 16 residues. Germline V gene data show CDR1 as SGDLS and CDR2 as YYNGEE. The CDR3 loop reads CASSAGQGRSGNTIYF. The CDR3 DNA sequence: TGTGCCAGCAGCGCAGGACAGGGAAGAAGTGGAAACACCATATATTTT.

The genes are TRBV19 and TRBJ1-2; 9 nucleotides align to TRBD1. This CDR3 has 14 amino acids. V was clipped by 3 bases and J by 7 bases; unmatched bases: 6. Germline V lookup: CDR1 LNHDA, CDR2 SQIVND (reference sequence). Here the CDR3 DNA reads TGTGCCAGTAGTATCAACAGGGGGCTTGCTGGCTACACCTTC. Its protein product is CASSINRGLAGYTF.

The chain has TRBV4-1 and TRBJ2-7; no definite D call. The germline gives CDR1 MGHRA, CDR2 YSYEKL. The CDR3 length is 14 residues. V was shortened by 2 bases and J by 4 bases, with 12 bases between the two germline ends. CDR3 amino acids: CASSQFQTSYEQYV. The CDR3 DNA is TGCGCCAGCAGCCAATTCCAGACATCATACGAGCAGTACGTC.

J is TRBJ2-5 and V is TRBV6-5, with 7 bases aligning to TRBD2. The V gene end was trimmed by 2 bases and the J gene end by 5 bases; junction bases not matched to a gene: 5. Germline loops: CDR1 MNHEY, CDR2 SVGAGI. The CDR3 extends over 14 amino acids. For the CDR3, the DNA is TGTGCCAGCAGTTACCCCGGACTAGGGGAGACCCAGTACTTC. This encodes CASSYPGLGETQYF.

The gene calls are TRBV12-3 or TRBV12-4 and TRBJ1-6; D is perhaps TRBD1 (6 bases). V lost 6 bases, J lost 7 bases, and 10 bases lay in between. The CDR3 runs to 13 residues. The CDR3 is CASSRDTNSPLHF. The CDR3 DNA sequence: TGTGCCAGCAGCCGGGACACGAATTCACCCCTCCACTTT.

This clone was detected only once. This chain joins TRBV3-1 (or the pseudogene TRBV3-2) and TRBJ2-3; 11 bases line up with TRBD2. The CDR3 extends over 18 amino acids. Trimming cost V 1 base and J 3 bases; bases outside gene matches: 9. Germline V gene sequence: CDR1 LGHDT, CDR2 YNNKEL (reference sequence). The CDR3 is CASSQALTSGSFTDTQYF. Here the CDR3 DNA reads TGTGCCAGCAGCCAAGCTTTAACTAGCGGGAGTTTTACAGATACGCAGTATTTT.

The chain uses TRBV18 and TRBJ1-2; possible D gene TRBD1, 5 bases. Trimming left V 2 bases short and J 6 bases short, with 10 bases between. Per germline, CDR1 KGHSH and CDR2 LQKENI. CDR3 size: 13 residues. CDR3: CASSPAGGDGYTF. The CDR3 DNA reads TGTGCCAGCTCACCAGCGGGGGGGGATGGCTACACCTTC.